These 2 T cell receptor beta chains were all obtained from the same sample, sequenced in a study of tumor and adjacent non-tumor tissue in lung cancer. The library came from three nested PCR rounds adapted from ARM-PCR protocols. TCRdb processed the multiplex PCR reads anew with MiXCR; each CDR3 protein has one entry. The data show over 100,000 distinct CDR3 sequences, around 57% seen once. The template was RNA from unsorted bulk tissue. More than 3 cm separated this lung sample from the edge of the tumor. What was sequenced was distant non-tumor lung tissue. The receptor set was obtained from a man aged 55-75 years with non-small cell lung cancer.

Of note for this clonotype: The germline gene is not matched at one end of the junction; a read error may be the cause. This chain uses TRBV5-6 with TRBJ1-1; TRBD1 agrees at 7 bases. The germline V gene has CDR1 SGHDT and CDR2 YYEEEE. The length of the CDR3 is 12 residues. The CDR3, as DNA: TGTGCCAGCAGCTCGACGACAGGGCTGCCTCTATTT. This encodes CASSSTTGLPLF.

About this clonotype itself: At one end, the junction sequence differs from germline, possibly due to a read error. V usage is TRBV7-9 and J usage is TRBJ1-5; 7 bases are a match to TRBD1. CDR3 length: 17 amino acids. CDR1 SEHNR and CDR2 FQNEAQ come from the germline V gene (reference sequence). Written as DNA, the CDR3 is TGTGCCAGCAGCTTAGGGGACGACAGGGTGGCAGTTCAGCCCCAGCGTTTT. This encodes CASSLGDDRVAVQPQRF.